This T cell receptor (beta chain) is drawn from a study of cytomegalovirus exposure and HLA in healthy donors. V dropped 2 bases and J dropped 2; count of bases not matched to a gene: 9. The CDR3 runs 16 residues. Germline CDR1 reads MNHNS; CDR2 reads SASEGT. The PCR had 60 Vbeta and 13 Jbeta primers. Assay: immunoSEQ multiplex PCR; the TCRdb copy retains only in-frame clones and omits some. The table records 150,000 to 200,000 clones, more than 85% of them present only once. The sequenced sample was PBMCs. The V and J genes are TRBV6-1 and TRBJ2-7; TRBD1 aligns across 7 bases. This sequence originates from a girl in the first two years of life in good health and CMV-seronegative. The CDR3: CASSEPIRDSAYEQYF. CDR3 in DNA: TGTGCCAGCAGTGAACCAATTCGGGACAGCGCCTACGAGCAGTACTTC.